The rows below give T cell receptor beta chains drawn from one sample of a study of blood T cell repertoires in COVID-19. Profiled with immunoSEQ multiplex PCR; TCRdb holds only in-frame clones, not every one. Of 360,000 or so clones listed, roughly 86% are singletons. The sequencing input was PBMCs or T cells enriched from blood (not recorded which). These TCRs come from a woman in her 30s who had recovered from COVID-19. Each CDR3 is given with its conserved first and last residue. The D gene is left open where the match is weak. The size entry is marked missing in some rows and otherwise reads once, few, many or a size class.

CASNGVGQAYEQYF,TGTGCCAGCAATGGGGTGGGACAGGCCTACGAGCAGTACTTC,TRBV2,TRBD1,TRBJ2-7,.,14
CASSLAVWGTSGSNEQFF,TGTGCCAGCAGCTTAGCGGTTTGGGGGACTAGCGGGAGTAATGAGCAGTTCTTC,TRBV7-9,TRBD2,TRBJ2-1,.,18
CASFRTASGGYTF,TGTGCCAGCTTCCGAACAGCTTCAGGAGGCTACACCTTC,TRBV6-5,.,TRBJ1-2,.,13
CASSFTRGQVYGYTF,TGTGCCAGCAGTTTCACCAGGGGGCAAGTCTATGGCTACACCTTC,TRBV27,TRBD1,TRBJ1-2,.,15
CASSLGQGRETQYF,TGCGCCAGCAGCTTGGGGCAGGGTCGAGAGACCCAGTACTTC,TRBV5-1,.,TRBJ2-5,.,14
CASSPPEQANYGYTF,TGTGCCAGCTCACCACCTGAACAAGCTAACTATGGCTACACCTTC,TRBV18,.,TRBJ1-2,.,15
CASRGESSNQPQHF,TGTGCCAGCCGCGGGGAAAGTAGCAATCAGCCCCAGCATTTT,TRBV6-5,.,TRBJ1-5,.,14
CATKREGPGDTQYF,TGTGCCACCAAGCGGGAGGGCCCGGGGGATACGCAGTATTTT,TRBV2,TRBD2,TRBJ2-3,many,14
CASSLGTSGSKYEQYF,TGTGCCAGCAGCTTAGGGACTAGCGGGTCGAAATACGAGCAGTACTTC,TRBV7-6,TRBD2,TRBJ2-7,few,16
CSVYWGGETQYF,TGCAGCGTTTACTGGGGGGGAGAGACCCAGTACTTC,TRBV29-1,TRBD2,TRBJ2-5,.,12
CASRQGQGNQPQHF,TGTGCCAGCAGACAGGGACAGGGTAATCAGCCCCAGCATTTT,TRBV3-1/TRBV3-2,TRBD1,TRBJ1-5,.,14
CASSQDLAGRTYSNQPQHF,TGCGCCAGCAGCCAAGATCTGGCAGGGCGCACCTATAGCAATCAGCCCCAGCATTTT,TRBV4-1,.,TRBJ1-5,.,19
CASSAGDSRSPLHF,TGTGCCAGCAGTGCCGGGGACAGTAGGTCACCCCTCCACTTT,TRBV2,TRBD1,TRBJ1-6,.,14
CASSQSSVQRGYTF,TGTGCCAGCAGCCAGTCCTCAGTTCAGCGTGGCTACACCTTC,TRBV7-9,.,TRBJ1-2,.,14
CASSHRGSPGELFF,TGTGCCAGCAGCCACCGCGGGTCGCCCGGGGAGCTGTTTTTT,TRBV3-1/TRBV3-2,.,TRBJ2-2,.,14
CASSPGSHNQPQHF,TGTGCCAGCAGTCCAGGGTCGCATAATCAGCCCCAGCATTTT,TRBV2,.,TRBJ1-5,.,14
CSASRSGNTIYF,TGCAGTGCTAGTCGCTCTGGAAACACCATATATTTT,TRBV20-1,.,TRBJ1-3,.,12
CASSLSGLAGGYEQYF,TGTGCCAGCAGTTTATCCGGACTAGCGGGAGGTTACGAGCAGTACTTC,TRBV28,TRBD2,TRBJ2-7,.,16
CATTIQGSRSDTQYF,TGTGCCACCACGATACAGGGGAGCCGTTCGGATACGCAGTATTTT,TRBV19,TRBD1,TRBJ2-3,.,15
CASSLAPGALSYNEQFF,TGTGCCAGCAGCTTGGCTCCGGGAGCCCTCTCCTACAATGAGCAGTTCTTC,TRBV5-4,.,TRBJ2-1,.,17
CASSEAGAGNTIYF,TGTGCCAGCAGTGAAGCAGGGGCTGGAAACACCATATATTTT,TRBV2,.,TRBJ1-3,.,14
CASSIPTGGSNQPQHF,TGTGCCAGTAGTATCCCTACAGGGGGAAGCAATCAGCCCCAGCATTTT,TRBV19,TRBD1,TRBJ1-5,.,16
CASSPRTGLYGYTF,TGTGCCAGCAGTCCACGGACAGGGTTGTATGGCTACACCTTC,TRBV28,TRBD1,TRBJ1-2,.,14
CASCLRAGELFF,TGTGCCAGCTGCTTGAGGGCCGGGGAGCTGTTTTTT,TRBV6-5,.,TRBJ2-2,.,12
CAWSVRTGLNSGNTIYF,TGTGCCTGGAGTGTACGGACAGGACTTAACTCTGGAAACACCATATATTTT,TRBV30,TRBD1,TRBJ1-3,few,17
CASSSLALNTEAFF,TGTGCCAGCAGCTCCTTGGCCCTGAACACTGAAGCTTTCTTT,TRBV7-2,.,TRBJ1-1,.,14
CAFYRDDTEAFF,TGTGCCTTTTACAGGGATGACACTGAAGCTTTCTTT,TRBV2,.,TRBJ1-1,.,12
CASSLTQGFAGELFF,TGCGCCAGCAGCTTGACCCAGGGGTTCGCCGGGGAGCTGTTTTTT,TRBV5-1,.,TRBJ2-2,few,15
CASRLFAGGAHWKTEAFF,TGTGCCAGCAGACTATTCGCAGGGGGCGCGCATTGGAAGACTGAAGCTTTCTTT,TRBV3-1/TRBV3-2,TRBD1,TRBJ1-1,.,18
CASSLLTYNEKLFF,TGCGCCAGCAGCTTGTTAACCTATAATGAAAAACTGTTTTTT,TRBV5-1,.,TRBJ1-4,.,14
CASSNRGGNTEAFF,TGTGCCAGCAGTAACAGGGGTGGGAACACTGAAGCTTTCTTT,TRBV2,TRBD1,TRBJ1-1,.,14
CASSFPGGNTEAFF,TGTGCCAGCAGCTTTCCAGGGGGAAACACTGAAGCTTTCTTT,TRBV7-9,TRBD1,TRBJ1-1,.,14
CASSLDGGRRSNYGYTF,TGTGCCAGCAGCTTAGATGGAGGTCGGCGGTCTAACTATGGCTACACCTTC,TRBV7-2,.,TRBJ1-2,.,17
CASSQDRSGIYEQYF,TGTGCCAGCAGCCAAGATCGCTCAGGTATCTACGAGCAGTACTTC,TRBV14,.,TRBJ2-7,.,15
CASSISGGTEAFF,TGTGCCAGCAGCATCTCGGGGGGGACTGAAGCTTTCTTT,TRBV9,.,TRBJ1-1,.,13
CASSPWAGANEKLFF,TGTGCCAGCAGCCCATGGGCGGGGGCTAATGAAAAACTGTTTTTT,TRBV7-6,.,TRBJ1-4,few,15
CASGLVRQNTEAFF,TGTGCTAGTGGTTTGGTACGACAAAACACTGAAGCTTTCTTT,TRBV12-5,.,TRBJ1-1,.,14
CAWRAGDDGEQFF,TGTGCCTGGAGGGCAGGGGATGACGGTGAGCAGTTCTTC,TRBV30,.,TRBJ2-1,.,13
CASSLAGSSEKLFF,TGCGCCAGCAGCTTGGCCGGGTCGAGTGAAAAACTGTTTTTT,TRBV5-1,.,TRBJ1-4,few,14
CASSFVVNSPLHF,TGTGCCAGCAGCTTTGTAGTAAACTCACCCCTCCACTTT,TRBV5-5,.,TRBJ1-6,.,13
CASGFSDIRAHFIANQPQHF,TGTGCTAGTGGTTTCTCTGACATCAGGGCCCACTTCATTGCCAATCAGCCCCAGCATTTT,TRBV12-5,.,TRBJ1-5,.,20
CASSLESGTSGNTIYF,TGCGCCAGCAGCTTGGAATCAGGGACTTCGGGAAACACCATATATTTT,TRBV5-1,.,TRBJ1-3,.,16
CASSLRLGAVEKLFF,TGTGCCAGCAGTCTGCGACTCGGTGCCGTAGAAAAACTGTTTTTT,TRBV27,.,TRBJ1-4,.,15
CASSFNPDTFHEQFF,TGTGCCAGCAGCTTCAACCCGGACACGTTCCATGAGCAGTTCTTC,TRBV7-9,.,TRBJ2-1,.,15